These 25 T cell receptor beta chains share one sample of origin, sequenced in a study of liver allograft versus peripheral blood T cells. The wider study: Blood and transplanted-liver T cell receptor repertoires from recipients were compared.

One entry per CDR3 protein, called by TCRdb with MiXCR from the reads. The sample contains about 8,000 distinct CDR3 sequences, 15% to 20% of which appear only once. The receptors here all came from a human patient who had a liver transplant. Some T cells may be provided by the graft donor.

This clonotype is labeled as medium-sized (0.01 to 0.1%). This sequence joins TRBV27 and TRBJ2-1; the D gene is possibly TRBD2 (6 bases). V lost 2 bases to trimming and J lost 0 bases, with 14 bases between them. Germline-derived CDR1 and CDR2 are MNHEY and SMNVEV (reference sequence). This CDR3 spans 17 amino acids. CDR3 sequence: CASSLGAGRSSYNEQFF. CDR3 nucleotides: TGTGCCAGCAGTTTAGGAGCGGGCCGGAGCTCCTACAATGAGCAGTTCTTC.

Details on this clonotype: This could be a read error, since a much larger clone is one nucleotide away. V is TRBV5-6 and J is TRBJ1-1; possibly TRBD1 for D (5 bases). CDR3 length equals 14 residues. V lost 0 bases to trimming and J lost 4 bases, with 10 bases between them. From germline, CDR1 is SGHDT and CDR2 YYEEEE. CDR3 nucleotide sequence: TGTGCCAGCAGCTTGGCAGGGTGGCCCACTGAAGCTTTCTTT. It is translated as CASSLAGWPTEAFF. The variable domain in full, completed from reference TRBV5-6 and TRBJ1-1, reads DAGVTQSPTHLIKTRGQQVTLRCSPKSGHDTVSWYQQALGQGPQFIFQYYEEEERQRGNFPDRFSGHQFPNYSSELNVNALLLGDSALYLCASSLAGWPTEAFFGQGTRLTVV.

This clonotype is labeled as medium-sized (0.01 to 0.1%). The V gene is TRBV14, the J gene TRBJ1-2; D uncertain. Germline CDR1 and CDR2: SGHDN and FVKESK. V was cut by 0 bases and J by 2 bases, with 10 bases left in between. This CDR3 has 15 amino acids. The CDR3 region has the DNA TGTGCCAGCAGCCAAGACACCGGGATGAACTATGGCTACACCTTC. It specifies CASSQDTGMNYGYTF.

To note about this clonotype: In this CDR3 the conserved last residue, phenylalanine or tryptophan, is missing, so a read error is likely. J is TRBJ2-3 and V is TRBV9, with 8 bases matching TRBD2. This CDR3 comprises 15 residues. The germline CDR1 and CDR2 sequences are SGDLS and YYNGEE. Trimming removed 4 bases from V and 4 bases from J; junction bases left unmatched: 8. This chain's CDR3 is CASSLRIAGSDTQYL. In nucleotides, the CDR3 is TGTGCCAGCAGCCTCAGGATAGCGGGATCAGATACGCAGTATTTG.

This clonotype was detected many times. This chain uses TRBV28 with TRBJ2-1, with 12 nucleotides matching TRBD2. Trimming removed 5 bases from V and 10 bases from J; junction bases left unmatched: 9. The CDR3 contains 15 residues. Germline V gene sequence: CDR1 MDHEN, CDR2 SYDVKM. The CDR3 here is CASSLRLAGGLEQFF. In DNA form, the CDR3 reads TGTGCCAGCAGTCTACGGCTAGCGGGGGGGCTCGAGCAGTTCTTC.

J is TRBJ2-3 and V is TRBV20-1; the D call may be TRBD1 or TRBD2 (5 bases each). Trimming took off 0 bases at V and 8 bases at J, with 9 bases between the two ends. Germline CDR1 DFQATT, CDR2 SNEGSKA (reference sequence). The CDR3 is 12 amino acids. CDR3 in amino acids: CSARDGDLTQYF. CDR3 DNA sequence: TGCAGTGCTAGAGACGGGGACCTTACGCAGTATTTT.

This sequence joins TRBV12-3 or TRBV12-4 and TRBJ1-5; no definite D call. The CDR3 is 13 amino acids. V gave up 5 bases and J gave up 11 bases, with 16 bases separating them. CDR3 in DNA: TGTGCCAGCAGTCCGGCGGTCAAGAGGGCCCAGCATTTT. It codes for CASSPAVKRAQHF.

By its share, this clonotype is medium-sized. The chain links TRBV19 to TRBJ1-1; 12 bases align to TRBD1. There are 15 residues in the CDR3. Germline-derived CDR1 and CDR2 are LNHDA and SQIVND (reference sequence). V was pared by 10 bases and J by 3 bases, with 9 bases of the junction left unmatched. The CDR3 loop is CATSGTGGSHTEAFF. The CDR3 DNA reads as TGTGCCACTTCCGGGACAGGGGGCTCTCACACTGAAGCTTTCTTT.

This clonotype ranks as medium-sized. The chain combines TRBV6-6 with TRBJ2-7, with D perhaps given as TRBD1 or TRBD2 (5 bases each). The CDR3 runs 12 residues. Trimming pared 7 bases from V and 9 bases from J, leaving 16 bases between. The V gene's germline CDR1 is MNHNY and CDR2 SVGAGI (reference sequence). For the CDR3, the DNA is TGTGCCAGCATGACAGAGGGTTCCTGGCAGTACTTC. It encodes CASMTEGSWQYF.

By proportion, this clonotype is medium-sized. The chain carries TRBV18 and TRBJ1-2, with D tentatively TRBD1 (6 bases). This CDR3 comprises 11 residues. V dropped 5 bases and J dropped 6 bases, with 7 bases sitting between them. Per germline, CDR1 KGHSH and CDR2 LQKENI. The CDR3: CASSSGDGYTF. For the CDR3, the DNA is TGTGCCAGCTCATCAGGGGATGGCTACACCTTC.

The chain uses TRBV14 and TRBJ2-1, with 11 nucleotides matching TRBD2. V lost 2 bases and J lost 6; bases outside the gene matches: 3. From germline, CDR1 is SGHDN and CDR2 FVKESK. There are 15 residues in the CDR3. The CDR3 DNA is TGTGCCAGCAGCCAACTAGCGGGGGGATTCAATGAGCAGTTCTTC. This gives the protein CASSQLAGGFNEQFF.

There are many counts of this clonotype. V is TRBV7-2 and J is TRBJ2-1, with 8 bases fitting TRBD1. Germline assignment: CDR1 SGHTA and CDR2 FQGNSA. The CDR3 contains 12 residues. V shed 3 bases and J 12 bases; nucleotides not matched to a gene: 4. The CDR3 loop is CASSFRGLGQFF. The DNA for the CDR3 is TGTGCCAGCAGCTTCAGGGGGCTAGGGCAGTTCTTC.

A word on this clonotype: In this CDR3 the conserved last residue, phenylalanine or tryptophan, is missing, so a read error is likely. The chain has TRBV6-1 and TRBJ1-2, with TRBD1 as a possible D gene (6 bases). With 2 bases removed from V and 5 bases from J, the gap between germline ends came to 12 bases. Germline loops: CDR1 MNHNS, CDR2 SASEGT. This CDR3 region has 14 residues. The CDR3 protein is CASSEIGGEYGYTL. The CDR3 DNA reads TGTGCCAGCAGTGAAATAGGGGGGGAATATGGCTACACCTTA.

This clonotype has more than one count but fewer than ten. The V gene is TRBV7-2, the J gene TRBJ2-6, with D uncertain. V gave up 0 bases and J gave up 0 bases, with 15 bases separating them. Germline V gives CDR1 SGHTA, CDR2 FQGNSA. This CDR3 contains 19 residues. The CDR3 nucleotides are TGTGCCAGCAGCTTAGCGTCTGGGCGCGGATACTCTGGGGCCAACGTCCTGACTTTC. It translates to CASSLASGRGYSGANVLTF.

This clonotype is termed medium-sized. CDR3 residues: CASSLGLTGGNIQYF. CDR3 coding DNA: TGTGCCAGCAGCTTAGGATTGACAGGGGGAAACATTCAGTACTTC. The J gene is TRBJ2-4, the V gene TRBV7-2, with 9 bases aligning to TRBD1. The length of the CDR3 is 15 residues. V lost 1 base and J lost 6; bases outside the gene matches: 4. The V gene's germline CDR1 is SGHTA and CDR2 FQGNSA.

On this clonotype itself: A much larger clone lies a single base off, so this may be a read error. The chain uses TRBV19 and TRBJ1-2, with D possibly TRBD1 on 5 matching bases. The CDR3 loop spans 13 amino acids. Per the germline V gene, CDR1 is LNHDA and CDR2 is SQIVND (reference sequence). The CDR3 loop reads CVSSPGREYGYTF. The DNA of the CDR3 is TGTGTCAGTAGCCCGGGACGGGAGTATGGCTACACCTTC.

The genes are TRBV30 and TRBJ1-6; D is ambiguous. Germline V gene sequence: CDR1 GTSNPN, CDR2 SVGIG (reference sequence). Trimming took 1 base from V and 9 from J, leaving 7 bases between them. The CDR3 has 12 amino acids. This CDR3 is CAWSAVSSPLHF. CDR3 DNA sequence: TGTGCCTGGAGTGCCGTCAGTTCACCCCTCCACTTT.

The chain combines TRBV7-2 with TRBJ1-5, with a weak D call TRBD1 (5 bases). V was trimmed by 5 bases and J by 6 bases, leaving 14 bases between them. The CDR3 loop spans 14 amino acids. Per germline, CDR1 SGHTA and CDR2 FQGNSA. The CDR3 reads CASSPRGGSQPQHF. As DNA, the CDR3 is TGTGCCAGCAGCCCCCGGGGCGGTAGTCAGCCCCAGCATTTT.

As concerns this clonotype: A much bigger clone sits one base away, suggesting this may be a read error. The chain has TRBV19 and TRBJ1-2; D is ambiguous. Germline CDR1 LNHDA, CDR2 SQIVND (reference sequence). The CDR3 is made up of 13 amino acids. CDR3 coding DNA: TGTACCAGTAGTATCACGGGAAACTATGGCTACACCTTC. Translated: CTSSITGNYGYTF.

The rearrangement uses TRBV20-1 and TRBJ1-2; no clear D gene. V gave up 7 bases and J gave up 7 bases, with 13 bases separating them. The CDR3 totals 11 residues. Looked up from germline, CDR1 is DFQATT and CDR2 is SNEGSKA (reference sequence). The CDR3 nucleotides read TGCAGTGTCCCGGTCTTCTTTGGCTACACCTTC. As protein: CSVPVFFGYTF.

This clonotype is labeled as medium-sized. V gene TRBV9 combines with J gene TRBJ2-1; TRBD2 is a possible D gene (6 bases). This CDR3 contains 15 residues. Germline loops: CDR1 SGDLS, CDR2 YYNGEE. Trimming cost V 0 bases and J 4 bases, with 11 bases left between them. CDR3 residues: CASSVVGGGYNEQFF. DNA of the CDR3: TGTGCCAGCAGCGTAGTGGGGGGAGGTTACAATGAGCAGTTCTTC.

This clonotype was found many times. This chain links TRBV28 with TRBJ2-2; D perhaps matches TRBD1 (5 bases). The germline gives CDR1 MDHEN, CDR2 SYDVKM. This CDR3 is built from 14 residues. Trimming took off 2 bases at V and 6 bases at J, with 10 bases between the two ends. CDR3 DNA sequence: TGTGCCAGCAGTTTAGGCGCAGGGTCCGGGGAGCTGTTTTTT. It yields the protein CASSLGAGSGELFF.

The chain uses TRBV27 and TRBJ2-5; the D gene is possibly TRBD1 (5 bases). V dropped 4 bases and J dropped 3 bases, with 15 bases sitting between them. Germline CDR1 reads MNHEY; CDR2 reads SMNVEV (reference sequence). This CDR3 region has 15 residues. The CDR3 loop reads CASSSNVDTKETQYF. Written as DNA, the CDR3 is TGTGCCAGCAGTTCGAACGTGGACACAAAAGAGACCCAGTACTTC.

This clonotype was observed many times. V is TRBV11-1 and J is TRBJ2-7; 13 bases match TRBD2. The V gene's germline CDR1 is SGHAT and CDR2 FQDESV (reference sequence). This CDR3 spans 18 amino acids. Germline trimming cut 5 bases from V and 1 base from J; bases unmatched to any gene: 11. DNA for the CDR3: TGTGCCAGCAGCCAACCGGGACTAGCGGGAACCAAGTCCTACGAGCAGTACTTC. Translated: CASSQPGLAGTKSYEQYF. Looking up the rest from reference TRBV11-1 and TRBJ2-7 gives the full variable domain: EAEVAQSPRYKITEKSQAVAFWCDPISGHATLYWYRQILGQGPELLVQFQDESVVDDSQLPKDRFSAERLKGVDSTLKIQPAELGDSAMYLCASSQPGLAGTKSYEQYFGPGTRLTVT.

The gene calls are TRBV27 and TRBJ1-1; no clear D. Germline V gives CDR1 MNHEY, CDR2 SMNVEV (reference sequence). The CDR3 contains 13 residues. Trimming stripped 4 bases from V and 1 base from J, with 7 bases between. CDR3 region: CASSSQPNTEAFF. The CDR3 nucleotides are TGTGCCAGCAGTTCACAGCCGAACACTGAAGCTTTCTTT.